The present entry profiles one TCR beta chain with its context. Its antigen specificity is not known. No base qualities exist here, and no much larger clone lies one base off it. Taken with the paper, the label for time point translates to: roughly 24 weeks on oral tofacitinib. In the paper's terms, the treatment or condition label means: oral pan-JAK inhibitor, 5-10 mg twice daily. Lesional scalp punch biopsies and peripheral blood were obtained from alopecia areata patients. PBMCs were isolated by density centrifugation and stained for CD3, CD4 and CD8, after which CD4+ and CD8+ T cells were sorted on a FACSAria. This record belongs to a study of CD8+ T cells in alopecia areata (dated by TCRdb to 2017 to 2018). Background on the whole study: Treated patients were enrolled in an open-label pilot trial of oral tofacitinib at 5 to 10 mg twice daily for moderate-to-severe alopecia areata. Tofacitinib was given for 6 to 18 months, followed by 6 months of follow-up off drug to assess delayed response and recurrence. In treated patients, disease severity was measured using the SALT score, which gives the percentage of scalp surface area affected. The study used high-throughput TCRbeta sequencing to examine T cell clonal expansion in alopecia areata, in both the C3H/HeJ mouse model and human patients. On the human side, TCRbeta sequencing was run on scalp tissue and on sorted CD4+ and CD8+ peripheral blood T cells from healthy controls and from alopecia areata patients with either patchy or totalis/universalis disease. Tofacitinib-treated patients had biopsies at baseline and at 4 and 24 weeks of treatment, with a later scalp biopsy in several patients. Scalp clonality was compared among normal scalp (n=4), patchy alopecia areata scalp (n=8), and alopecia totalis/universalis scalp (n=8). RNA was extracted with the PAXgene miRNA kit for fixed scalp, the miRNeasy kit for PBMCs, and the RNeasy kit for mouse skin. Amplification of TCRbeta CDR3 regions was done by immunoSEQ multiplex PCR using 35 Vbeta forward primers and 13 Jbeta reverse primers. Study-level results and caveats: Shared TCR sequences between patients were less evident than in mice, which may be partly attributable to HLA diversity in the patient population. Scalp clonality and the number of expanded CD8+ clones among the top 100 scalp clones were significantly decreased by tofacitinib. Unlike mouse skin, which is dominated by gammadelta T cells, normal human skin has resident alphabeta T cells that are also sequenced, and this complicates analysis of the scalp TCR repertoire. Because the treated cohort was small and had only one nonresponder, larger studies are needed to examine links between baseline CD8+ expansion and response. During tofacitinib treatment, many expanded lesional clones remained in scalp and blood, and this persistence may partly explain relapse after treatment is stopped. Higher clonality and more expanded CD8+ clones were observed in lesional scalp than in normal scalp, particularly in alopecia totalis/universalis, a finding suggestive of antigenic drive.

Library generation was performed with the immunoSEQ multiplex PCR assay. For TCR sequencing, RNA was extracted from every sample and reverse transcribed into cDNA to serve as template. First-strand cDNA was synthesized with SuperScript III using a 2:1 mix of oligo-dT and random hexamers. Amplification bias was assessed with a synthetic immune receptor repertoire, and residual bias was removed computationally. Turning to the authors' computational methods: After raw reads were preprocessed to remove errors, the CDR3 was defined following IMGT conventions as running from the conserved cysteine to phenylalanine. To get clonality, Shannon entropy was normalized by log2 of the number of productive unique TCRs and the result was subtracted from 1. Whether scalp clones were CD4 or CD8 was inferred by matching scalp TCRbeta sequences against CD4 and CD8 repertoires sorted from blood. TCRdb retrieved this table from immuneACCESS and kept in-frame rearrangements only. Not all clones are present; in checked studies, unresolved V genes account for under half, and no reason is known for the remainder. The V and J calls and clone size are taken from that table; D and trimming were inferred from the DNA. This sample holds about 42,000 clones; roughly 92% were observed only once. 15% to 20% of the sample is held by the ten biggest clonotypes.

V is shortened by 5 bases, J by 6 bases, and the region joining them spans 23 bases. The CDR3 goes from the cysteine to the phenylalanine over 17 residues. Just the 51-base CDR3 DNA is kept, in frame starting at base 1. Via the germline V gene, CDR1 is SGHTA and CDR2 FQGNSA. The receptor was isolated from a human donor with alopecia areata. Here the chain combines TRBV7-2 and TRBJ2-1; matching of 6 bases hints at TRBD2 as the D gene. The sample here was CD8+ T cells sorted from blood, taken at week 24, from a patient treated with tofacitinib. The CDR3 protein is CASSPGPSEIPFNEQFF. The base sequence is TGTGCCAGCAGCCCCGGCCCTAGCGAAATTCCGTTCAATGAGCAGTTCTTC.